A single sample gave rise to the 18 T cell receptor beta chains below, sequenced in a study of regulatory T cells in long-lasting Graves disease (dated by TCRdb to about 2021). The time point label, as the study defines it: persistent/refractory GD, antithyroid drugs over 5 years with positive TRAb. RNA was extracted from PBMCs in TRIzol for both TCR sequencing and RNA sequencing. The library relied on multiplex PCR. TCRdb shows the sequencer as Illumina HiSeq 4000. TCR beta libraries were built with iRepertoire HTBI primers and Arm-PCR amplification of CDR3 regions. Through fastp at Q25 and MiXCR, TCRdb rebuilt clones from the public reads, retaining in-frame beta chains. Rows are unified per CDR3 protein, each entry keeping the most common DNA and genes. This sample is represented by over 650,000 distinct CDR3 sequences; around 30% of them were singletons. The ten most abundant clones make up about 40% of the sample.

Sequenced material: peripheral blood mononuclear cells (PBMCs), taken when the disease was refractory, from a patient treated with antithyroid drugs. The receptor set was obtained from a female donor with Graves disease.

This clonotype was detected only a few times. This chain connects TRBV6-4 to TRBJ1-1; no reliable D call. V shed 5 bases and J shed 1 base, with 14 bases lying between them. The CDR3 contains 15 residues. Germline CDR1 is MRHNA and CDR2 is SNTAGT. CDR3 amino acids: CASSPFPTGNTEAFF. The CDR3, as DNA: TGTGCCAGCAGTCCTTTCCCGACTGGGAACACTGAAGCTTTCTTT.

This sequence joins TRBV19 and TRBJ2-2; D is unresolved. Germline CDR1 and CDR2: LNHDA and SQIVND (reference sequence). V lost 2 bases and J lost 7, with 8 bases in between. There are 13 residues in the CDR3. The CDR3 nucleotides are TGTGCCAGTAGTATACAAGGGATCGGGGAGCTGTTTTTT. Protein: CASSIQGIGELFF. The variable domain in full, completed from reference TRBV19 and TRBJ2-2, reads DGGITQSPKYLFRKEGQNVTLSCEQNLNHDAMYWYRQDPGQGLRLIYYSQIVNDFQKGDIAEGYSVSREKKESFPLTVTSAQKNPTAFYLCASSIQGIGELFFGEGSRLTVL.

The genes are TRBV3-1 and TRBJ1-2; no clear D gene. Per germline, CDR1 LGHDT and CDR2 YNNKEL (reference sequence). Deletions cut 1 base from V and 4 bases from J, with 13 bases between. The CDR3 has 15 amino acids. CDR3 in DNA: TGTGCCAGCAGCCAAGGGACCGCAGAGGGCTATGGCTACACCTTC. As protein: CASSQGTAEGYGYTF.

The V and J genes are TRBV6-5 and TRBJ1-4; 8 bases are shared with TRBD1. The CDR3 contains 15 residues. V gave up 4 bases and J gave up 7 bases; unmatched junction bases: 8. Germline CDR1 MNHEY, CDR2 SVGAGI. Here the CDR3 reads CASSSTGGVFEKLFF. Written as DNA, the CDR3 is TGTGCCAGCAGTTCAACAGGGGGGGTTTTTGAAAAACTGTTTTTT.

The rearrangement uses TRBV29-1 and TRBJ2-5, with 8 bases lining up with TRBD1. The V gene end was trimmed by 5 bases and the J gene end by 5 bases; junction bases not matched to a gene: 7. Germline assignment: CDR1 SQVTM and CDR2 ANQGSEA. CDR3 length equals 13 residues. DNA for the CDR3: TGCAGCGTTCGGTGGACAGGGACGGAGACCCAGTACTTC. This gives the protein CSVRWTGTETQYF.

The chain joins TRBV6-1 to TRBJ1-1; D not certain. V was clipped by 6 bases and J by 4 bases, with 6 bases between them. CDR1 is MNHNS and CDR2 is SASEGT in the germline V gene. This CDR3 comprises 11 residues. CDR3 sequence reads: CASRRSTEAFF. In nucleotides, the CDR3 is TGTGCCAGCAGGCGAAGCACTGAAGCTTTCTTT.

J is TRBJ2-7 and V is TRBV5-1, with 8 nucleotides matching TRBD2. V gave up 0 bases and J gave up 5 bases; unmatched junction bases: 7. Per the germline V gene, CDR1 is SGHRS and CDR2 is YFSETQ. The CDR3 runs 15 residues. In DNA form, the CDR3 reads TGCGCCAGCAGCTTGGGTCTTAGCGGGACTGACGAGCAGTACTTC. Its translation is CASSLGLSGTDEQYF.

In this sample, this clonotype turned up a few times. This sequence joins TRBV6-1 and TRBJ1-5, with 8 bases aligning to TRBD1. V gave up 6 bases and J gave up 4 bases; unmatched junction bases: 5. Germline assignment: CDR1 MNHNS and CDR2 SASEGT. The CDR3 has 14 residues. DNA for the CDR3: TGTGCCAGCAGCGCGGACAGGGTTAATCAGCCCCAGCATTTT. Amino acid sequence: CASSADRVNQPQHF.

This clonotype was detected a few times. The rearrangement links TRBV20-1 to TRBJ1-6; weak D call: TRBD1 (6 bases). CDR3 length equals 16 residues. CDR1 DFQATT and CDR2 SNEGSKA come from the germline V gene (reference sequence). V was shortened by 3 bases and J by 10 bases, with 22 bases between the two germline ends. The DNA for the CDR3 is TGCAGTGCTAGGGGGGGCAGGAGTGGGTATGGGTCACCCCTCCACTTT. It specifies CSARGGRSGYGSPLHF.

The chain couples TRBV5-1 to TRBJ1-1; possible D gene TRBD1, 5 bases. This CDR3 comprises 14 residues. Trimming cost V 1 base and J 4 bases, with 11 bases left between them. Germline lookup yields CDR1 SGHRS and CDR2 YFSETQ. CDR3 amino acids: CASSLTGPRTEAFF. In nucleotides, the CDR3 is TGCGCCAGCAGCTTGACGGGGCCGCGCACTGAAGCTTTCTTT.

V and J are TRBV7-2 and TRBJ2-5, with 14 bases aligning to TRBD2. Germline V lookup: CDR1 SGHTA, CDR2 FQGNSA. The CDR3 is 16 residues long. V was pared by 3 bases and J by 5 bases, with 5 bases of the junction left unmatched. The CDR3 region has the DNA TGTGCCAGCAGCTTGACTAGCGGGAGGGCCTATGAGACCCAGTACTTC. Translating gives CASSLTSGRAYETQYF.

V is TRBV7-9 and J is TRBJ2-6, with D perhaps assigned TRBD1 or TRBD2 (5 bases each). The CDR3 loop spans 18 amino acids. Per germline, CDR1 SEHNR and CDR2 FQNEAQ (reference sequence). Trimming removed 5 bases from V and 0 bases from J, with 17 bases in between. In DNA, the CDR3 is TGTGCCAGCAGCACCCGGGACGGCAAGCCCTCTGGGGCCAACGTCCTGACTTTC. Its translation is CASSTRDGKPSGANVLTF.

This clonotype has only a few counts. V gene TRBV4-1 combines with J gene TRBJ2-7, with 8 positions matching TRBD2. The CDR3 totals 15 residues. CDR1 is MGHRA, CDR2 YSYEKL, per germline. V shed 4 bases, J shed 7 bases, and the junction held 12 bases outside the gene matches. The CDR3 loop is CASSLTSGGEEEQYF. In nucleotides, the CDR3 is TGCGCCAGCAGCCTCACTAGCGGAGGTGAAGAAGAGCAGTACTTC.

This clonotype was counted a few times. The CDR3 protein is CATSRRSNQPQHF. CDR3 nucleotides: TGTGCCACCAGCAGAAGGTCGAATCAGCCCCAGCATTTT. V is TRBV15 and J is TRBJ1-5; D gene uncertain. Germline values: CDR1 LNHNV, CDR2 YYDKDF (reference sequence). V lost 2 bases, J lost 4 bases, and 6 bases lay in between. CDR3 size: 13 residues.

CDR3 sequence reads: CATSRKNRGTSHSYEQYF. The CDR3 DNA reads TGTGCCACCAGCAGAAAGAACAGGGGGACTAGCCACTCCTACGAGCAGTACTTC. The V and J genes are TRBV15 and TRBJ2-7, with D maybe TRBD2 (9 bases). The CDR3 runs to 18 residues. Germline assignment: CDR1 LNHNV and CDR2 YYDKDF (reference sequence). Trimming removed 2 bases at V and 0 bases at J, with 20 bases between.

This clonotype was counted at least ten times. The chain is built from TRBV3-1 and TRBJ1-2; D is perhaps TRBD1 (5 bases). Germline V gives CDR1 LGHDT, CDR2 YNNKEL (reference sequence). V was pared by 4 bases and J by 7 bases, with 10 bases between. The CDR3 consists of 12 residues. In DNA form, the CDR3 reads TGTGCCAGCAGCCTCGGCGGGGGTGGCTACACCTTC. Translation gives CASSLGGGGYTF.

This clonotype has more than one count but fewer than ten. DNA for the CDR3: TGTGCCAGCAGCTCCCAAACCGGACAGCGCTATGGCTACACCTTC. Translating it yields CASSSQTGQRYGYTF. The chain uses TRBV7-9 and TRBJ1-2, with D tentatively TRBD1 (6 bases). Trimming removed 4 bases at V and 4 bases at J, with 16 bases between. Germline-derived CDR1 and CDR2 are SEHNR and FQNEAQ (reference sequence). CDR3 length: 15 residues.

About this clonotype itself: This likely stems from a read error, as it lies one base from a far larger clone. The chain has TRBV27 and TRBJ2-5; 10 positions agree with TRBD2. This CDR3 spans 15 amino acids. The germline gives CDR1 MNHEY, CDR2 SMNVEV (reference sequence). Trimming removed 6 bases from V and 2 bases from J; junction bases left unmatched: 6. In DNA, the CDR3 is TGTGCCAGCAGCCCGGGACTAGCGTTACAAGAGACCCAGTACTTC. Translation gives CASSPGLALQETQYF.